This T cell receptor (beta chain) stems from a study of T cells expressing NK-cell markers. Background on the study: Eight donors were sequenced, of whom seven were HCMV-seropositive, while the remaining one was HCMV-seronegative. Study observations and caveats: Similarly, these clonotypes led the CD3+CD56-NKG2C+ fraction as well in a handful of donors.

A 5'RACE template switching approach incorporating UMIs was used to make TCR beta cDNA. TCRdb re-called the 5' RACE reads and shows each CDR3 protein once, DNA omitted. Its table lists 400,000 to 450,000 distinct CDR3 sequences. A word on this clonotype: Its specificity is not known.

Per the germline V gene, CDR1 is LNHNV and CDR2 is YYDKDF (reference sequence). The CDR3 is 17 amino acids. V and J are TRBV15 and TRBJ1-1; there is no DNA to check the TCRdb D call of TRBD1. The specimen was blood T cells: a sorted CD56 or NKG2C T cell subset, CD4+ or CD8+ T cells, or bulk PBMC T cells (not recorded which). This sequence was found in a woman between 18 and 75 years old in good health. The CDR3 loop reads CATSRPPGVSGNTEAFF.